These 19 T cell receptor beta chains were sequenced from one sample in a study of OX40 agonist ivuxolimab in advanced cancers. Libraries were prepared by immunoSEQ multiplex PCR; TCRdb keeps only in-frame clonotypes and omits some of them. In the table there are about 83,000 clones, approximately 83% of which are singletons. The sequencing used CD4+ or CD8+ T cells sorted from blood, collected in a trial of the OX40 agonist ivuxolimab. Receptors were obtained from an adult with an advanced solid tumor such as melanoma, head and neck, liver or kidney cancer.

The chain links TRBV6-5 to TRBJ2-3; 9 nucleotides align to TRBD2. Germline V gene lookup returns CDR1 MNHEY and CDR2 SVGAGI. The trim removed 4 bases at V and 4 bases at J, leaving 3 bases unmatched. This CDR3 is 14 amino acids long. In nucleotides, the CDR3 is TGTGCCAGCAGTTCCCGCGGGGGGGCAGATACGCAGTATTTT. Protein product: CASSSRGGADTQYF.

This sequence joins TRBV6-6 and TRBJ2-1, with 12 bases matching TRBD1. The trim removed 4 bases at V and 10 bases at J, leaving 8 bases unmatched. CDR3 size: 15 residues. From germline, CDR1 is MNHNY and CDR2 SVGAGI (reference sequence). In nucleotides, the CDR3 is TGTGCCAGCAGTTCTACCGGGACAGGGGGCCGGGAGCAGTTCTTC. The encoded protein is CASSSTGTGGREQFF.

With regard to this clone: Mismatch with germline at one junction end may stem from a read error. The V call is TRBV18, the J call TRBJ2-2; 16 nucleotides agree with TRBD2. Germline CDR1 is KGHSH and CDR2 is LQKENI. The CDR3 is 20 residues long. DNA for the CDR3: TGTGCCAGCTCACCCCCCGGGACTAGCGGGGGGGCTAGTAACAGCGGGGAGCTGTTTTTT. Protein: CASSPPGTSGGASNSGELFF.

The rearrangement links TRBV6-1 to TRBJ1-1; D unresolved. The CDR3 loop spans 13 amino acids. Germline V gene sequence: CDR1 MNHNS, CDR2 SASEGT. Trimming pared 4 bases from V and 1 base from J, leaving 7 bases between. CDR3 loop: CASSVHGNTEAFF. Written as DNA, the CDR3 is TGTGCCAGCAGTGTCCACGGGAACACTGAAGCTTTCTTT.

The chain's CDR3 is CASSLTDSYEQYF. CDR3 DNA sequence: TGTGCCAGCAGCTTGACAGACTCCTACGAGCAGTACTTC. The rearrangement joins TRBV7-9 to TRBJ2-7, with TRBD1 as a possible D gene (5 bases). The CDR3 is 13 residues long. CDR1 and CDR2 from the germline V gene are SEHNR and FQNEAQ (reference sequence). Deletions cut 3 bases from V and 0 bases from J, with 6 bases between.

This chain links TRBV6-1 with TRBJ2-7, with unresolved D. CDR1 and CDR2 (germline): MNHNS, SASEGT. The CDR3 extends over 12 amino acids. Between the trimmed V and J ends, which lost 2 bases and 1 base, there was a span of 3 bases. Here the CDR3 reads CASSEQSYEQYF. In nucleotides, the CDR3 is TGTGCCAGCAGTGAACAGTCCTACGAGCAGTACTTC.

The chain combines TRBV4-3 with TRBJ2-7; 9 positions agree with TRBD1. The junction had 11 bases not matched to a gene; V was cut back by 0 bases and J by 5 bases. The CDR3 has 17 amino acids. Germline values: CDR1 LGHNA, CDR2 YSLEER. In DNA, the CDR3 is TGCGCCAGCAGCCAAGATGGTCCTCCCACAGGGGGCGACGAGCAGTACTTC. Its protein product is CASSQDGPPTGGDEQYF.

This clone appeared a single time. V is TRBV5-4 and J is TRBJ1-2, with a weak D call TRBD1 (6 bases). Germline V gene data show CDR1 as SGHNT and CDR2 as YYREEE (reference sequence). V lost 2 bases, J lost 6 bases, and 14 bases lay in between. This CDR3 region has 14 residues. CDR3 nucleotides: TGTGCCAGCAGCTTACAACTAGGGGGAGATGGCTACACCTTC. Encoded protein: CASSLQLGGDGYTF. The whole variable domain, filled in from reference TRBV5-4 and TRBJ1-2, reads ETGVTQSPTHLIKTRGQQVTLRCSSQSGHNTVSWYQQALGQGPQFIFQYYREEENGRGNFPPRFSGLQFPNYSSELNVNALELDDSALYLCASSLQLGGDGYTFGSGTRLTVV.

CDR3 loop: CASSPRGGPSTDTQYF. CDR3 coding DNA: TGCGCCAGCAGCCCCCGCGGTGGGCCATCCACAGATACGCAGTATTTT. This chain connects TRBV5-1 to TRBJ2-3; D is ambiguous. Trimming took 4 bases from V and 2 from J, leaving 17 bases between them. CDR1 and CDR2 from the germline V gene are SGHRS and YFSETQ. The CDR3 contains 16 residues.

There are a few counts of this clone. The chain links TRBV2 to TRBJ1-5; 7 nucleotides align to TRBD1. The CDR3 has 15 amino acids. Germline CDR1 SNHLY, CDR2 FYNNEI. V lost 6 bases, J lost 6 bases, and 11 bases stayed unmatched. The CDR3, as DNA: TGTGCCAGCAGCCCACAGGGGACGTGGGTTCAGCCCCAGCATTTT. Amino acid sequence: CASSPQGTWVQPQHF. The full variable domain, completed using reference TRBV2 and TRBJ1-5, is EPEVTQTPSHQVTQMGQEVILRCVPISNHLYFYWYRQILGQKVEFLVSFYNNEISEKSEIFDDQFSVERPDGSNFTLKIRSTKLEDSAMYFCASSPQGTWVQPQHFGDGTRLSIL.

This clone was observed a single time. This chain joins TRBV4-3 and TRBJ2-7, with 8 positions matching TRBD1. CDR3 length: 16 amino acids. The V gene's germline CDR1 is LGHNA and CDR2 YSLEER. With 0 bases clipped from V and 4 bases from J, the junction kept 8 bases outside the gene matches. CDR3 coding DNA: TGCGCCAGCAGCCAAGAACCCCGGACAGGGAGGTACGAGCAGTACTTC. Translating it yields CASSQEPRTGRYEQYF.

The chain links TRBV5-1 to TRBJ2-3, with no clear D. V lost 0 bases and J 4 bases, leaving 9 bases between the germline ends. This CDR3 has 14 residues. CDR1 is SGHRS, CDR2 YFSETQ, per germline. This chain's CDR3 is CASSLAQSADTQYF. The CDR3 nucleotides read TGCGCCAGCAGCTTGGCCCAGAGCGCAGATACGCAGTATTTT. The variable domain in full, with the rest retrieved from reference TRBV5-1 and TRBJ2-3, is KAGVTQTPRYLIKTRGQQVTLSCSPISGHRSVSWYQQTPGQGLQFLFEYFSETQRNKGNFPGRFSGRQFSNSRSEMNVSTLELGDSALYLCASSLAQSADTQYFGPGTRLTVL.

The V and J genes are TRBV9 and TRBJ1-5, with 7 bases that match TRBD1. This CDR3 contains 15 residues. With 4 bases clipped from V and 2 bases from J, the junction kept 6 bases outside the gene matches. Germline loops: CDR1 SGDLS, CDR2 YYNGEE. In DNA form, the CDR3 reads TGTGCCAGCAGCCGACAGGGTGATGGCAATCAGCCCCAGCATTTT. Protein product: CASSRQGDGNQPQHF.

V gene TRBV18 combines with J gene TRBJ1-4; the D gene is possibly TRBD1 (6 bases). Germline loops: CDR1 KGHSH, CDR2 LQKENI. Trimming shortened V by 3 bases and J by 3 bases, and 20 bases separated the two germline ends. The CDR3 spans 18 residues. The CDR3 reads CASSPTSPQGRANEKLFF. CDR3 in DNA: TGTGCCAGCTCACCGACGAGCCCACAGGGTCGAGCTAATGAAAAACTGTTTTTT.

The chain uses TRBV18 and TRBJ2-7; 15 nucleotides align to TRBD2. Germline CDR1 KGHSH, CDR2 LQKENI. Germline trimming cut 6 bases from V and 4 bases from J; bases unmatched to any gene: 4. The CDR3 covers 15 residues. The CDR3 region has the DNA TGTGCCAGCTCTCCCGGGACTAGCGGGGGGTACGAGCAGTACTTC. It codes for CASSPGTSGGYEQYF.

The rearrangement joins TRBV6-5 to TRBJ2-5, with 8 bases lining up with TRBD2. The CDR3 runs to 13 residues. From germline, CDR1 is MNHEY and CDR2 SVGAGI. V trimming: 11 bases; J trimming: 2 bases; junction bases outside the gene matches: 7. The CDR3 protein is CALGGGQQETQYF. CDR3 DNA sequence: TGTGCCCTCGGGGGGGGCCAACAAGAGACCCAGTACTTC.

The J gene is TRBJ2-3, the V gene TRBV5-1; 8 bases agree with TRBD1. J gave up 1 base and V 3 bases, and 4 bases lay outside the gene matches. This CDR3 spans 15 amino acids. Germline V lookup: CDR1 SGHRS, CDR2 YFSETQ. The CDR3 sequence: CASSSAGGGTDTQYF. CDR3 DNA: TGCGCCAGCAGCTCTGCAGGGGGCGGCACAGATACGCAGTATTTT.

V usage is TRBV19 and J usage is TRBJ1-4; possible D gene TRBD1, 5 bases. This CDR3 is built from 15 residues. V dropped 6 bases and J dropped 8 bases, with 19 bases sitting between them. The germline V gene encodes CDR1 LNHDA and CDR2 SQIVND (reference sequence). The DNA for the CDR3 is TGTGCCAGTAGCGACTCCAAGGGGCGGACGGAAAAACTGTTTTTT. This codes for CASSDSKGRTEKLFF.

This chain uses TRBV11-3 with TRBJ2-1; maybe TRBD2 (6 bases). V lost 0 bases and J lost 10, with 13 bases in between. CDR1 and CDR2 from the germline V gene are SGHNT and YENEEA. The CDR3 has 14 amino acids. CDR3 in amino acids: CASSLDQAGIEQFF. The CDR3 coding sequence is TGTGCCAGCAGCTTAGATCAAGCGGGTATAGAGCAGTTCTTC. Filled out from reference TRBV11-3 and TRBJ2-1, the complete variable domain reads EAGVVQSPRYKIIEKKQPVAFWCNPISGHNTLYWYLQNLGQGPELLIRYENEEAVDDSQLPKDRFSAERLKGVDSTLKIQPAELGDSAVYLCASSLDQAGIEQFFGPGTRLTVL.